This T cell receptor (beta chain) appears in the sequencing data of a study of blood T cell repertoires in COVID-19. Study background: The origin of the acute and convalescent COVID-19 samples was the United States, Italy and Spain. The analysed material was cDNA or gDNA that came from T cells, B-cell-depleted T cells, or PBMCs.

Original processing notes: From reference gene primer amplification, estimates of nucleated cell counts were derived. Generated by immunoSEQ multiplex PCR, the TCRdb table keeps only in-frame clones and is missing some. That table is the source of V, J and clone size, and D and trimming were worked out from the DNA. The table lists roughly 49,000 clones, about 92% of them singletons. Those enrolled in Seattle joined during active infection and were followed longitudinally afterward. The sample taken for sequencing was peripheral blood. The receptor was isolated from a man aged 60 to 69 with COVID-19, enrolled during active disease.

CDR3 DNA: TGTGCCAGCAGCCACTCGACAGGGGAAGCTTTCTTT. Amino acids: CASSHSTGEAFF. This chain joins TRBV3-1 (or the pseudogene TRBV3-2) and TRBJ1-1; 7 bases are a match to TRBD1. V shed 3 bases and J 8 bases; nucleotides not matched to a gene: 3. In germline, CDR1 is LGHDT, CDR2 YNNKEL (reference sequence). This CDR3 has 12 amino acids.